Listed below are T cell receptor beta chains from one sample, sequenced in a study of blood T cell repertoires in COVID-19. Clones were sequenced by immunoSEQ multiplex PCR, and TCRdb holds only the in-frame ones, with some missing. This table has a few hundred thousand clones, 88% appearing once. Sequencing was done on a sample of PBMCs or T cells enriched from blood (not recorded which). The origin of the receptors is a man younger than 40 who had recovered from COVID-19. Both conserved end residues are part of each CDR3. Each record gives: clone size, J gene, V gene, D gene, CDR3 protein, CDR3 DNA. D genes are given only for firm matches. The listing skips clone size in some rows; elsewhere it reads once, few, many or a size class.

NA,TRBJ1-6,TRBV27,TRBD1,CASSISWGQGNSPLHF,TGTGCCAGCAGTATCTCCTGGGGACAGGGTAATTCACCCCTCCACTTT
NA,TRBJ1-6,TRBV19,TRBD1,CASSEDRRDNSPLHF,TGTGCCAGTAGTGAGGACAGGAGGGATAATTCACCCCTCCACTTT
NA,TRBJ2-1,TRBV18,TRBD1,CASSPLGQGPSYNEQFF,TGTGCCAGCTCACCACTTGGACAGGGACCTTCCTACAATGAGCAGTTCTTC
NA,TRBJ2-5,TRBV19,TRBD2,CASRASGQETQYF,TGTGCCAGTAGGGCTAGCGGGCAAGAGACCCAGTACTTC
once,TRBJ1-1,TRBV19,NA,CASSMLGAERAFF,TGTGCCAGTAGTATGTTAGGGGCCGAGCGAGCTTTCTTT
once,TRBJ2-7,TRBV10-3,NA,CAISETLDSSYEQYF,TGTGCCATCAGTGAGACTTTGGACAGTTCCTACGAGCAGTACTTC
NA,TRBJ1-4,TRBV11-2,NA,CASSSRVLDRRGTNEKLFF,TGTGCCAGCAGCTCTAGGGTCCTCGACAGGCGCGGAACTAATGAAAAACTGTTTTTT
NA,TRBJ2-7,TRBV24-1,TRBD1,CATSGPRDRGTYEQYF,TGTGCCACCAGTGGCCCCCGGGACAGGGGGACCTACGAGCAGTACTTC
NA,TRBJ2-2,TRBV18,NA,CASSPSGGQTWETDGELFF,TGTGCCAGCTCACCATCCGGGGGACAGACATGGGAAACGGACGGGGAGCTGTTTTTT
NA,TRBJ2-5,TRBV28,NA,CASNPAGAIQETQYF,TGTGCCAGCAACCCGGCAGGGGCCATCCAAGAGACCCAGTACTTC
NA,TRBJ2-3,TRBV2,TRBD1,CASRTLAQGADTQYF,TGTGCCAGCAGGACGTTAGCCCAGGGGGCAGATACGCAGTATTTT
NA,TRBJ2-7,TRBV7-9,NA,CASSLGHHPEQYF,TGTGCCAGCAGCTTGGGCCATCATCCCGAGCAGTACTTC
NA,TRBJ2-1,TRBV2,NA,CASGGRSSYNEQFF,TGTGCCAGCGGAGGTAGAAGCTCCTACAATGAGCAGTTCTTC
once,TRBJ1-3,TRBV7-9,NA,CASSSWGGKYGNTIYF,TGTGCCAGCAGCTCCTGGGGGGGGAAATATGGAAACACCATATATTTT
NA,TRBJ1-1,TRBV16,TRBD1,CASRHTGETGELWEAFF,TGTGCCAGCAGACACACCGGGGAGACAGGGGAGTTATGGGAAGCTTTCTTT
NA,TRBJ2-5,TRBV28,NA,CASSFVQGETQYF,TGTGCCAGCAGTTTTGTCCAGGGCGAGACCCAGTACTTC
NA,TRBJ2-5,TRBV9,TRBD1,CASSVGTGVETQYF,TGTGCCAGCAGCGTCGGGACAGGGGTAGAGACCCAGTACTTC
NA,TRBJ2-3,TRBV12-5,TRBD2,CASGPGRAQYF,TGTGCTAGTGGTCCCGGGAGGGCGCAGTATTTT
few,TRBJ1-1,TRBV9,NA,CASSVDQGNTEAFF,TGTGCCAGCAGCGTAGACCAGGGAAACACTGAAGCTTTCTTT
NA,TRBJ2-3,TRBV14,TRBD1,CASSQVQGADTQYF,TGTGCCAGCAGCCAAGTTCAGGGGGCAGATACGCAGTATTTT
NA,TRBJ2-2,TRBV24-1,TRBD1,CATSDSFTGDRAGELFF,TGTGCCACCAGTGACTCTTTTACAGGGGATCGGGCCGGGGAGCTGTTTTTT
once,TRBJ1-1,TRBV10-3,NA,CAISHGQKNTEAFF,TGTGCCATCAGTCATGGACAGAAGAACACTGAAGCTTTCTTT
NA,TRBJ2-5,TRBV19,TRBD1,CASSKTGEETQYF,TGTGCCAGTAGTAAGACAGGGGAAGAGACCCAGTACTTC
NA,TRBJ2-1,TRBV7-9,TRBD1,CASSRQGTNNEQFF,TGTGCCAGCAGCCGACAGGGGACGAACAATGAGCAGTTCTTC
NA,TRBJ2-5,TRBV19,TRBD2,CASSIRTSRVETQYF,TGTGCCAGTAGTATCCGGACTAGTAGGGTAGAGACCCAGTACTTC
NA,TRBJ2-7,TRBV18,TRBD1,CASSPRQGASYEQYF,TGTGCCAGCTCACCTCGACAGGGGGCATCCTACGAGCAGTACTTC
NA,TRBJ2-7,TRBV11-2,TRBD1,CASSLVAGGEQYF,TGTGCCAGCAGCTTAGTGGCAGGGGGCGAGCAGTACTTC
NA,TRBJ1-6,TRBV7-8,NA,CASSLARQGPFNSPLHF,TGTGCCAGCAGCTTAGCGCGTCAGGGCCCTTTCAATTCACCCCTCCACTTT
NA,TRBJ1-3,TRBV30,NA,CAWSFGGVAGNTIYF,TGTGCCTGGAGTTTTGGGGGGGTTGCTGGAAACACCATATATTTT
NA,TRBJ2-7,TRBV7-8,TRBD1,CASSFGQEALYEQYF,TGTGCCAGCAGCTTTGGACAGGAGGCCCTCTACGAGCAGTACTTC
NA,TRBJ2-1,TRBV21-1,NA,CATGGNEQFF,TGTGCCACCGGGGGGAATGAGCAGTTCTTC
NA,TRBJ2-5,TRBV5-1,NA,CASSRDFKGMSQTQYF,TGCGCCAGCAGTCGGGACTTCAAAGGGATGTCGCAGACCCAGTACTTC
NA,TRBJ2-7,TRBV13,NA,CASSPGRLAYEQYF,TGTGCCAGCAGCCCAGGCAGACTAGCCTACGAGCAGTACTTC
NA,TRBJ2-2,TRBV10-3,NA,CAIAGVVAGELFF,TGTGCCATAGCAGGGGTTGTGGCCGGGGAGCTGTTTTTT
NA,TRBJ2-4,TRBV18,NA,CASSPGLAQGKGKNIQYF,TGTGCCAGCTCACCGGGGTTAGCACAGGGAAAAGGCAAAAACATTCAGTACTTC
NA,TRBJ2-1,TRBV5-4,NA,CASTAKYSYNEQFF,TGTGCCAGCACCGCGAAATACTCCTACAATGAGCAGTTCTTC
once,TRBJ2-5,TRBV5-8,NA,CASSLGGEETQYF,TGTGCCAGCAGCTTGGGGGGCGAAGAGACCCAGTACTTC
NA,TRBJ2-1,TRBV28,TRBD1,CASSFGQGRYNEQFF,TGTGCCAGCAGTTTCGGACAGGGCAGATACAATGAGCAGTTCTTC
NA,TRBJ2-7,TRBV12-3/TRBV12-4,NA,CASSLTESVQYF,TGTGCCAGCAGTTTAACCGAGAGTGTGCAGTACTTC
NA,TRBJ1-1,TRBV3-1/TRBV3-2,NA,CASSPARGAEAFF,TGTGCCAGCAGCCCCGCCAGGGGTGCTGAAGCTTTCTTT
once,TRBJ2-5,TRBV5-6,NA,CASSYENWRQETQYF,TGTGCCAGCAGCTACGAGAATTGGAGGCAAGAGACCCAGTACTTC
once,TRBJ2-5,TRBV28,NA,CASSATRVETQYF,TGTGCCAGCAGCGCGACACGTGTCGAGACCCAGTACTTC
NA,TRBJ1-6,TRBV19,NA,CASSMKSSYNSPLHF,TGTGCCAGTAGTATGAAGAGCTCCTATAATTCACCCCTCCACTTT
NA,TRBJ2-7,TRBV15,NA,CATSRDLVQTYEQYF,TGTGCCACCAGCAGAGATCTGGTGCAGACCTACGAGCAGTACTTC
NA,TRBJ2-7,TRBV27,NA,CASSFDRSYVEQYF,TGTGCCAGCAGTTTCGACAGATCATACGTCGAGCAGTACTTC
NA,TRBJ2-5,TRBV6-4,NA,CASSEIRGETQYF,TGTGCCAGCAGTGAGATTAGGGGAGAGACCCAGTACTTC
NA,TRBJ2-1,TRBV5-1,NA,CASSFTAYNEQFF,TGCGCCAGCAGCTTCACAGCTTACAATGAGCAGTTCTTC
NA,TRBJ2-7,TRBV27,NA,CASSLGGRGYEQYF,TGTGCCAGCAGTTTAGGGGGCAGGGGTTACGAGCAGTACTTC
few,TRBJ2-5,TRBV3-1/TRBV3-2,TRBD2,CASRRGGNIQETQYF,TGTGCCTCCCGACGGGGAGGGAATATTCAAGAGACCCAGTACTTC
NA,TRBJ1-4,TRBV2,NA,CASSETGGREKLFF,TGTGCCAGCAGTGAAACGGGAGGTCGTGAAAAACTGTTTTTT
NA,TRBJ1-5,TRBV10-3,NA,CAISESGQISNQPQHF,TGTGCCATCAGTGAGTCTGGGCAGATAAGCAATCAGCCCCAGCATTTT
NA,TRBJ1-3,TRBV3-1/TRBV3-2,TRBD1,CASSQQGDGNTIYF,TGTGCCAGCAGCCAACAGGGGGATGGAAACACCATATATTTT